Each of the 21 T cell receptor beta chains below was sequenced from the same sample in a study of PD-1 blockade in mismatch repair-deficient tumors. TCRdb's table, derived via immunoSEQ multiplex PCR, lists solely in-frame clones and lacks some. Among approximately 63,000 clones listed, around 88% were seen once. Source: peripheral blood, taken 52 weeks after starting pembrolizumab. The origin of the receptors is an adult with mismatch repair-deficient cancer.

V gene TRBV13 combines with J gene TRBJ2-4, with TRBD1 matching over 9 bases. V gave up 5 bases and J gave up 4 bases; unmatched junction bases: 12. CDR1 is PRHDT and CDR2 is FYEKMQ in the germline V gene (reference sequence). There are 17 residues in the CDR3. DNA for the CDR3: TGTGCCAGCAGCACCGTGGGACAGGGCGGTGCGAAAAACATTCAGTACTTC. As protein: CASSTVGQGGAKNIQYF.

This sequence joins TRBV7-2 and TRBJ2-5, with D possibly called TRBD1 or TRBD2 (5 bases each). The CDR3 length is 12 residues. V lost 6 bases, J lost 5 bases, and 10 bases lay in between. Per germline, CDR1 SGHTA and CDR2 FQGNSA. CDR3 sequence (DNA): TGTGCCAGCAGTTTCGGGGCGGAGACCCAGTACTTC. Protein: CASSFGAETQYF. The whole variable domain, remainder taken from reference TRBV7-2 and TRBJ2-5, is GAGVSQSPSNKVTEKGKDVELRCDPISGHTALYWYRQSLGQGLEFLIYFQGNSAPDKSGLPSDRFSAERTGGSVSTLTIQRTQQEDSAVYLCASSFGAETQYFGPGTRLLVL.

The chain employs TRBV13 and TRBJ2-3, with TRBD2 matching 9 bases. Germline-derived CDR1 and CDR2 are PRHDT and FYEKMQ (reference sequence). J lost 1 base, V lost 5 bases, and 7 bases had no gene match. The CDR3 is 16 residues long. CDR3 amino acids: CASSTRGGLGTDTQYF. The CDR3 DNA follows: TGTGCCAGCAGCACGCGGGGGGGGTTGGGCACAGATACGCAGTATTTT.

Points on this clone: A far larger clone is only one base removed, so a read error is likely. Other DNA sequences in this sample translate to the same CDR3. V gene TRBV6-1 combines with J gene TRBJ2-7; a possible D gene is TRBD1 (5 bases). The V end was cut by 3 bases, the J end by 5 bases, with 11 bases between. Germline V CDR1 and CDR2: MNHNS, SASEGT. There are 13 residues in the CDR3. CDR3 in DNA: TGTGCCAGCAGTGATAGTCAGGGTAACGAGCAGTACTTC. Translated, it gives CASSDSQGNEQYF.

This chain links TRBV6-6 with TRBJ2-1, with D possibly being TRBD2 (6 bases). V was cut by 0 bases and J by 6 bases, with 15 bases left in between. The CDR3 has 16 residues. CDR1 and CDR2 from the germline V gene are MNHNY and SVGAGI (reference sequence). This chain's CDR3 is CASSYSTGSPFNEQFF. DNA of the CDR3: TGTGCCAGCAGTTACTCGACCGGGAGTCCCTTCAATGAGCAGTTCTTC.

The V and J genes are TRBV27 and TRBJ2-3; 10 bases map to TRBD2. The CDR3 length is 17 residues. Germline-derived CDR1 and CDR2 are MNHEY and SMNVEV (reference sequence). The junction had 8 bases not matched to a gene; V was cut back by 4 bases and J by 1 base. Here the CDR3 DNA reads TGTGCCAGCAGTTACCTAGCGGGAGCGCAGGGCACAGATACGCAGTATTTT. Amino acid sequence: CASSYLAGAQGTDTQYF.

The chain combines TRBV25-1 with TRBJ2-5, with 8 positions matching TRBD1. This CDR3 spans 16 amino acids. CDR1 MGHDK and CDR2 SYGVNS come from the germline V gene. Trimming cost V 5 bases and J 2 bases; bases outside gene matches: 10. The CDR3 sequence: CASSTKGQGGQETQYF. In DNA, the CDR3 is TGTGCCAGCAGTACTAAAGGACAGGGTGGGCAAGAGACCCAGTACTTC.

The gene calls are TRBV6-5 and TRBJ2-2, with D tentatively TRBD1 or TRBD2 (5 bases each). The CDR3 is 13 amino acids. The V and J ends lost 6 bases and 6 bases respectively, with 11 bases between them. CDR1 is MNHEY and CDR2 is SVGAGI in the germline V gene. The CDR3, as DNA: TGTGCCAGCAGGGCGCTGGGGGCCGGGGAGCTGTTTTTT. It codes for CASRALGAGELFF.

The chain links TRBV19 to TRBJ1-2, with D possibly matching TRBD1 (5 bases). The CDR3 runs to 14 residues. Per the germline V gene, CDR1 is LNHDA and CDR2 is SQIVND (reference sequence). Trimming took off 0 bases at V and 2 bases at J, with 7 bases between the two ends. The CDR3 DNA is TGTGCCAGTAGTATAGACGGGACCAACTATGGCTACACCTTC. Protein: CASSIDGTNYGYTF.

The chain recombines TRBV5-8 with TRBJ2-1; 7 nucleotides match TRBD2. The CDR3 covers 11 residues. The V gene end was trimmed by 6 bases and the J gene end by 10 bases; junction bases not matched to a gene: 4. CDR1 is SGHTS and CDR2 is YDEGEE in the germline V gene. The DNA for the CDR3 is TGTGCCAGCACTCGCGGGGGAGAGCAGTTCTTC. It is translated as CASTRGGEQFF. Looking up the rest from reference TRBV5-8 and TRBJ2-1 gives the full variable domain: EAGVTQSPTHLIKTRGQQATLRCSPISGHTSVYWYQQALGLGLQFLLWYDEGEERNRGNFPPRFSGRQFPNYSSELNVNALELEDSALYLCASTRGGEQFFGPGTRLTVL.

The rearrangement uses TRBV27 and TRBJ2-7; 8 nucleotides match TRBD2. Germline loops: CDR1 MNHEY, CDR2 SMNVEV (reference sequence). With 2 bases clipped from V and 0 bases from J, the junction kept 3 bases outside the gene matches. CDR3 length: 15 amino acids. The CDR3 coding sequence is TGTGCCAGCAGTTTAATGAGCGGGAGCTCCTACGAGCAGTACTTC. Protein product: CASSLMSGSSYEQYF.

The V gene is TRBV13, the J gene TRBJ2-3; D call uncertain. The CDR3 consists of 16 residues. From germline, CDR1 is PRHDT and CDR2 FYEKMQ (reference sequence). Trimming removed 0 bases at V and 4 bases at J, with 14 bases between. This CDR3 reads CASSLGRANVADTQYF. CDR3 in DNA: TGTGCCAGCAGCTTAGGCCGGGCGAACGTGGCAGATACGCAGTATTTT.

V and J are TRBV6-5 and TRBJ2-7, with D perhaps matching TRBD1 or TRBD2 (5 bases each). This CDR3 has 14 amino acids. Per germline, CDR1 MNHEY and CDR2 SVGAGI. Trimming took 5 bases from V and 2 from J, leaving 13 bases between them. Here the CDR3 DNA reads TGTGCCAGCAGTAAGAGAGGGACCCCCTACGAGCAGTACTTC. Translating it yields CASSKRGTPYEQYF.

This rearrangement joins TRBV4-1 to TRBJ2-1; D perhaps matches TRBD2 (5 bases). CDR3 length: 16 amino acids. V was cut by 8 bases and J by 5 bases, with 22 bases left in between. CDR1 is MGHRA and CDR2 is YSYEKL in the germline V gene. The CDR3 nucleotides are TGCGCCAGCTCCCGAACCCCCCTAGCCGGGGACAATGAGCAGTTCTTC. Protein sequence: CASSRTPLAGDNEQFF.

This rearrangement joins TRBV30 to TRBJ2-7; 8 bases match TRBD1. The CDR3 runs to 16 residues. The V gene end was trimmed by 1 base and the J gene end by 1 base; junction bases not matched to a gene: 9. CDR1 is GTSNPN and CDR2 is SVGIG in the germline V gene (reference sequence). CDR3 DNA sequence: TGTGCCTGGAGTGGAAGGACAGGGATGTTATCCTACGAGCAGTACTTC. Translation gives CAWSGRTGMLSYEQYF. Full variable domain (remainder filled in from reference TRBV30 and TRBJ2-7): SQTIHQWPATLVQPVGSPLSLECTVEGTSNPNLYWYRQAAGRGLQLLFYSVGIGQISSEVPQNLSASRPQDRQFILSSKKLLLSDSGFYLCAWSGRTGMLSYEQYFGPGTRLTVT.

This clone was observed a single time. V is TRBV14 and J is TRBJ1-1, with D uncertain. The CDR3 runs to 17 residues. The V end was cut by 0 bases, the J end by 1 base, with 15 bases between. CDR1 and CDR2 (germline): SGHDN, FVKESK. The CDR3 DNA reads TGTGCCAGCAGCCAAGATACGGGGTGGAACCGGAACACTGAAGCTTTCTTT. It encodes CASSQDTGWNRNTEAFF.

This sequence joins TRBV29-1 and TRBJ2-5; D gene unclear. V shed 5 bases and J shed 10 bases, with 11 bases lying between them. Germline CDR1 SQVTM, CDR2 ANQGSEA. The CDR3 has 10 amino acids. CDR3 sequence (DNA): TGCAGCGTTTCACGCCAAATCCAGTACTTC. It specifies CSVSRQIQYF.

V and J are TRBV7-2 and TRBJ2-7; unclear D gene. Trimming removed 7 bases from V and 3 bases from J, with 13 bases in between. Germline-derived CDR1 and CDR2 are SGHTA and FQGNSA. The CDR3 sequence is 13 residues long. The CDR3 DNA follows: TGTGCCAGCACCATTTCCGGTCGCTACGAGCAGTACTTC. The encoded protein is CASTISGRYEQYF.

This sequence joins TRBV27 and TRBJ2-5; 11 bases map to TRBD2. The CDR3 loop spans 16 amino acids. V trimming: 1 base; J trimming: 2 bases; junction bases outside the gene matches: 3. Per the germline V gene, CDR1 is MNHEY and CDR2 is SMNVEV (reference sequence). The CDR3 DNA sequence: TGTGCCAGCAGTTTATATCCTAGCGGGAGGCAAGAGACCCAGTACTTC. This codes for CASSLYPSGRQETQYF.

This chain's CDR3 is CASSESGLGQETQYF. CDR3 in DNA: TGCGCCAGCAGTGAGTCCGGCTTAGGACAAGAGACCCAGTACTTC. The J gene is TRBJ2-5, the V gene TRBV10-2; D is unclear. The V end lost 0 bases, the J end lost 2 bases, and 10 bases lay between the germline ends. Germline CDR1 reads WSHSY; CDR2 reads SAAADI. The CDR3 contains 15 residues.

The genes are TRBV2 and TRBJ2-5; D gene ambiguous. The ends were cut back, 3 bases at V and 1 base at J, with 9 bases in the middle. Germline lookup yields CDR1 SNHLY and CDR2 FYNNEI. The CDR3 is made up of 14 amino acids. The chain's CDR3 is CASSDGRTQETQYF. CDR3 DNA sequence: TGTGCCAGCAGTGACGGCAGAACCCAAGAGACCCAGTACTTC.